Presented here are 9 T cell receptor beta chains from one specimen sequenced in a study of blood T cell repertoires in COVID-19. Sequenced by immunoSEQ multiplex PCR; TCRdb stores in-frame clones only, minus some. The sample consists of more than 250,000 clones, around 87% of them appearing once. The sequenced material came from peripheral blood. The receptors were gathered from a woman in her twenties or thirties who had recovered from COVID-19.

This chain's CDR3 is CASSEKFSFPYEQYF. In DNA form, the CDR3 reads TGTGCCAGCAGTGAAAAATTTAGCTTTCCCTACGAGCAGTACTTC. The chain recombines TRBV6-1 with TRBJ2-7; D unclear. In germline, CDR1 is MNHNS, CDR2 SASEGT. The CDR3 is 15 amino acids. V lost 2 bases to trimming and J lost 2 bases, with 13 bases between them.

The chain links TRBV18 to TRBJ1-3; D gene ambiguous. Germline V gives CDR1 KGHSH, CDR2 LQKENI. Trimming cost V 2 bases and J 1 base, with 6 bases left between them. This CDR3 region has 14 residues. As DNA, the CDR3 is TGTGCCAGCTCACCAGGGCGATCTGGAAACACCATATATTTT. This translates into CASSPGRSGNTIYF.

The chain links TRBV5-1 to TRBJ1-4; 7 nucleotides line up with TRBD1. J was trimmed by 4 bases and V by 4 bases; bases with no gene match: 7. The CDR3 has 15 residues. Per germline, CDR1 SGHRS and CDR2 YFSETQ. This CDR3 reads CASSPRQGNNEKLFF. CDR3 DNA sequence: TGCGCCAGCAGCCCGCGACAGGGCAATAATGAAAAACTGTTTTTT.

The chain recombines TRBV7-8 with TRBJ2-7; 11 nucleotides line up with TRBD2. Looked up from germline, CDR1 is SGHVS and CDR2 is FQNEAQ. CDR3 length: 17 residues. After removal of 4 bases from V and 6 bases from J, the junction contained 14 bases not matched to a gene. The CDR3 bases are TGTGCCAGCAGCTACCCGGGTAGCGGGAGGGGGACTAGCGAGCAGTACTTC. Its protein product is CASSYPGSGRGTSEQYF. The entire variable domain, with the rest obtained from reference TRBV7-8 and TRBJ2-7, is as follows: GAGVSQSPRYKVAKRGQDVALRCDPISGHVSLFWYQQALGQGPEFLTYFQNEAQLDKSGLPSDRFFAERPEGSVSTLKIQRTQQEDSAVYLCASSYPGSGRGTSEQYFGPGTRLTVT.

The CDR3 reads CASSSHSGQNTEAFF. The CDR3 bases are TGCGCCAGCAGCTCTCACTCGGGACAGAACACTGAAGCTTTCTTT. V is TRBV4-1 and J is TRBJ1-1; D possibly corresponds to TRBD1 (6 bases). The CDR3 consists of 15 residues. V lost 5 bases and J lost 1, with 14 bases in between. Germline CDR1 MGHRA, CDR2 YSYEKL.

This clone was recorded once. V gene TRBV7-9 combines with J gene TRBJ2-3; no clear D gene. The CDR3 sequence is 15 residues long. The germline V gene has CDR1 SEHNR and CDR2 FQNEAQ (reference sequence). Trimming pared 1 base from V and 0 bases from J, leaving 8 bases between. CDR3 bases: TGTGCCAGCAGCTTAGAAACTCCTAGCACAGATACGCAGTATTTT. It translates to CASSLETPSTDTQYF.

This clone occurred once. A junction end diverges from the germline sequence, so it may reflect a read error. The V call is TRBV7-7, the J call TRBJ2-7; TRBD1 agrees at 11 bases. CDR1 and CDR2 (germline): SSHAT, FNYEAQ (reference sequence). The CDR3 extends over 14 amino acids. CDR3 nucleotide sequence: TGTGCTAGCAGCAATGGACAGGGGGCGGGCGAGCAGTACTTC. Translation: CASSNGQGAGEQYF. Looking up the rest from reference TRBV7-7 and TRBJ2-7 gives the full variable domain: GAGVSQSPRYKVTKRGQDVTLRCDPISSHATLYWYQQALGQGPEFLTYFNYEAQPDKSGLPSDRFSAERPEGSISTLTIQRTEQRDSAMYRCASSNGQGAGEQYFGPGTRLTVT.

The chain joins TRBV28 to TRBJ1-6; 7 nucleotides agree with TRBD1. Looked up from germline, CDR1 is MDHEN and CDR2 is SYDVKM. V was pared by 1 base and J by 6 bases, with 3 bases of the junction left unmatched. The CDR3 totals 15 residues. For the CDR3, the DNA is TGTGCCAGCAGTTTATACAGGGGCGGTAATTCACCCCTCCACTTT. Translating it yields CASSLYRGGNSPLHF.

The V gene is TRBV28, the J gene TRBJ1-2, with D unclear. Germline CDR1 MDHEN, CDR2 SYDVKM. The germline V and J ends were trimmed by 5 bases and 0 bases, with 13 bases remaining between them. The CDR3 loop spans 15 amino acids. The CDR3 DNA reads as TGTGCCAGCAGTCTTACAGCCTATTCTAACTATGGCTACACCTTC. It translates to CASSLTAYSNYGYTF.